A selection of T cell receptor beta chains follows, all from one sample in a study of T cell repertoires in cytomegalovirus infection. TCRdb analysed the reads with MiXCR anew, one entry per CDR3 protein. The sample lists around 280,000 distinct CDR3 sequences; around 10% were seen once. Sequencing input: PBMCs. These receptors came from a human donor in good health (CMV status not recorded). Some clones in this sample may be carry-over from other donors' samples. CDR3s include the opening cysteine and the closing phenylalanine or tryptophan. A D gene is named only where the DNA matches it firmly. Only part of the rows carry a size: once, few, many, or a class if the clone is expanded.

clone size: many; J gene: TRBJ1-1; V gene: TRBV28; D gene: -; CDR3 DNA: TGTGCCAGCAGTACAGGAATGAACACTGAAGCTTTCTTT; CDR3 protein: CASSTGMNTEAFF
clone size: once; J gene: TRBJ2-1; V gene: TRBV28; D gene: TRBD2; CDR3 DNA: TGTGCCAGCTTCGGGGGGGCCTTCTACAATGAGCAGTTCTTC; CDR3 protein: CASFGGAFYNEQFF
clone size: many; J gene: TRBJ1-4; V gene: TRBV20-1; D gene: TRBD1; CDR3 DNA: TGCAGTGCTAGATCGGGACAGGGACGAACGAATGAAAAACTGTTTTTT; CDR3 protein: CSARSGQGRTNEKLFF
clone size: many; J gene: TRBJ1-2; V gene: TRBV5-1; D gene: -; CDR3 DNA: TGCGCCAGCAGCTTGGAATCGGCCTGGGGCTACACCTTC; CDR3 protein: CASSLESAWGYTF
clone size: many; J gene: TRBJ2-3; V gene: TRBV7-2; D gene: -; CDR3 DNA: TGTGCCAGCAGGCCTACTAGCACAGATACGCAGTATTTT; CDR3 protein: CASRPTSTDTQYF
clone size: many; J gene: TRBJ1-2; V gene: TRBV7-2; D gene: -; CDR3 DNA: TGTGCCAGCAGCTTCCGGGGTCTAGAGAGTGGCTACACCTTC; CDR3 protein: CASSFRGLESGYTF
clone size: many; J gene: TRBJ2-6; V gene: TRBV25-1; D gene: TRBD2; CDR3 DNA: TGTGCCAGCAGTGGTCGGGGGGTCTCTGGGGCCAACGTCCTGACTTTC; CDR3 protein: CASSGRGVSGANVLTF
clone size: many; J gene: TRBJ2-1; V gene: TRBV7-2; D gene: TRBD2; CDR3 DNA: TGTGCCAGCAGCATACCTCCGGGACTAGCTTTCGATGAGCAGTTCTTC; CDR3 protein: CASSIPPGLAFDEQFF
clone size: many; J gene: TRBJ1-5; V gene: TRBV6-2/TRBV6-3; D gene: TRBD1; CDR3 DNA: TGTGCCAGCAGAGGACAGGGGGCCGTGTATAGCAATCAGCCCCAGCATTTT; CDR3 protein: CASRGQGAVYSNQPQHF
clone size: many; J gene: TRBJ2-1; V gene: TRBV5-5; D gene: -; CDR3 DNA: TGTGCCAGCAGGGTCCGGGGGCCCAATGAGCAGTTCTTC; CDR3 protein: CASRVRGPNEQFF
clone size: -; J gene: TRBJ2-5; V gene: TRBV6-6; D gene: -; CDR3 DNA: TGTGCCAGCAGTTACGAGGCGGGGGCAGAGACCCAGTACTTC; CDR3 protein: CASSYEAGAETQYF
clone size: -; J gene: TRBJ1-1; V gene: TRBV29-1; D gene: -; CDR3 DNA: TGCAGCGTCCACACGAACACTGAAGCTTTCTTT; CDR3 protein: CSVHTNTEAFF
clone size: few; J gene: TRBJ1-1; V gene: TRBV7-3; D gene: -; CDR3 DNA: TGTGCCAGCAGCTTATCTGCGGGGAACACTGAAGCTTTCTTT; CDR3 protein: CASSLSAGNTEAFF
clone size: -; J gene: TRBJ2-5; V gene: TRBV6-2/TRBV6-3; D gene: TRBD1; CDR3 DNA: TGTGCCAGCAGGACAGGGGCGAAGGAGACCCAGTACTTC; CDR3 protein: CASRTGAKETQYF
clone size: many; J gene: TRBJ1-5; V gene: TRBV6-2/TRBV6-3; D gene: -; CDR3 DNA: TGTGCCAGCAGACTGGAAGGAAGGGGCAATCAGCCCCAGCATTTT; CDR3 protein: CASRLEGRGNQPQHF
clone size: few; J gene: TRBJ2-1; V gene: TRBV5-1; D gene: -; CDR3 DNA: TGCGCCAGCGGAGGGGGGGGACAGTCCAATGAGCAGTTCTTC; CDR3 protein: CASGGGGQSNEQFF
clone size: many; J gene: TRBJ2-6; V gene: TRBV6-2/TRBV6-3; D gene: TRBD1; CDR3 DNA: TGTGCCAGCCGAGGACAGGGCGGGTCTGGGGCCAACGTCCTGACTTTC; CDR3 protein: CASRGQGGSGANVLTF
clone size: many; J gene: TRBJ2-3; V gene: TRBV2; D gene: -; CDR3 DNA: TGTGCCAGCAGTGAGCGGGCCTATACGCAGTATTTT; CDR3 protein: CASSERAYTQYF
clone size: many; J gene: TRBJ1-5; V gene: TRBV6-2/TRBV6-3; D gene: -; CDR3 DNA: TGTGCCAGCAGTTTTAACAGGGATAGTCAGCCCCAGCATTTT; CDR3 protein: CASSFNRDSQPQHF
clone size: -; J gene: TRBJ1-1; V gene: TRBV13; D gene: -; CDR3 DNA: TGTGCCAGCAGCTTAGGCCGGAGAGGGGGCACTGAAGCTTTCTTT; CDR3 protein: CASSLGRRGGTEAFF
clone size: -; J gene: TRBJ1-2; V gene: TRBV28; D gene: TRBD1; CDR3 DNA: TGTGCCAGCAGCCCAGGACAGGGATTCGATGGCTACACCTTC; CDR3 protein: CASSPGQGFDGYTF
clone size: few; J gene: TRBJ2-2; V gene: TRBV29-1; D gene: TRBD1; CDR3 DNA: TGCAGCGTTTCCACAGGGGGGCACACCGGGGAGCTGTTTTTT; CDR3 protein: CSVSTGGHTGELFF
clone size: many; J gene: TRBJ2-1; V gene: TRBV7-2; D gene: -; CDR3 DNA: TGTGCCAGCAGCTTAATGCCGGATCTAGGGGTCGACACGCAGTTCTTC; CDR3 protein: CASSLMPDLGVDTQFF
clone size: -; J gene: TRBJ1-2; V gene: TRBV2; D gene: TRBD1; CDR3 DNA: TGTGCCAGCAGTTCCCAGGGGGCAGACTATGGCTACACCTTC; CDR3 protein: CASSSQGADYGYTF
clone size: many; J gene: TRBJ1-1; V gene: TRBV12-3/TRBV12-4; D gene: TRBD1; CDR3 DNA: TGTGCCAGCAGTTTGCAGGGGGGGCGATCGGAAGCTTTCTTT; CDR3 protein: CASSLQGGRSEAFF
clone size: -; J gene: TRBJ2-5; V gene: TRBV18; D gene: TRBD1; CDR3 DNA: TGTGCCAGCTCATGGACAGGGGACCTCCTGCAAGAGACCCAGTACTTC; CDR3 protein: CASSWTGDLLQETQYF
clone size: few; J gene: TRBJ2-4; V gene: TRBV6-2/TRBV6-3; D gene: -; CDR3 DNA: TGTGCCAGCGGGTCGTCTCGGGCGGACCGAACCAAAAACATTCAGTACTTC; CDR3 protein: CASGSSRADRTKNIQYF
clone size: many; J gene: TRBJ2-3; V gene: TRBV20-1; D gene: TRBD2; CDR3 DNA: TGCAGTGCTAGAGCCGGGCGGGGGAGCACAGATACGCAGTATTTT; CDR3 protein: CSARAGRGSTDTQYF
clone size: -; J gene: TRBJ2-2; V gene: TRBV19; D gene: TRBD1; CDR3 DNA: TGTGCCAGTAGTGCCCTACCGGGACAGGAGAACACCGGGGAGCTGTTTTTT; CDR3 protein: CASSALPGQENTGELFF
clone size: many; J gene: TRBJ1-1; V gene: TRBV27; D gene: -; CDR3 DNA: TGTGCCAGCAGTTCGGGGGGGCCTGCGATCTTT; CDR3 protein: CASSSGGPAIF
clone size: many; J gene: TRBJ1-2; V gene: TRBV7-2; D gene: -; CDR3 DNA: TGTGCCAGCAGCTTAGTAATAGGGGCGACGAATAACTATGGCTACACCTTC; CDR3 protein: CASSLVIGATNNYGYTF
clone size: many; J gene: TRBJ2-1; V gene: TRBV19; D gene: -; CDR3 DNA: TGTGCCAGTAGCTATAGCGACAGCTCCTACAATGAGCAGTTCTTC; CDR3 protein: CASSYSDSSYNEQFF
clone size: many; J gene: TRBJ2-2; V gene: TRBV7-6; D gene: -; CDR3 DNA: TGTGCCAGCAGTCCCGACAGGATAGCGAACACCGGGGAGCTGTTTTTT; CDR3 protein: CASSPDRIANTGELFF
clone size: many; J gene: TRBJ1-5; V gene: TRBV7-2; D gene: TRBD1; CDR3 DNA: TGTGCCAGCAGCGCGGGACAGGGTTTTCAGCCCCAGCATTTT; CDR3 protein: CASSAGQGFQPQHF